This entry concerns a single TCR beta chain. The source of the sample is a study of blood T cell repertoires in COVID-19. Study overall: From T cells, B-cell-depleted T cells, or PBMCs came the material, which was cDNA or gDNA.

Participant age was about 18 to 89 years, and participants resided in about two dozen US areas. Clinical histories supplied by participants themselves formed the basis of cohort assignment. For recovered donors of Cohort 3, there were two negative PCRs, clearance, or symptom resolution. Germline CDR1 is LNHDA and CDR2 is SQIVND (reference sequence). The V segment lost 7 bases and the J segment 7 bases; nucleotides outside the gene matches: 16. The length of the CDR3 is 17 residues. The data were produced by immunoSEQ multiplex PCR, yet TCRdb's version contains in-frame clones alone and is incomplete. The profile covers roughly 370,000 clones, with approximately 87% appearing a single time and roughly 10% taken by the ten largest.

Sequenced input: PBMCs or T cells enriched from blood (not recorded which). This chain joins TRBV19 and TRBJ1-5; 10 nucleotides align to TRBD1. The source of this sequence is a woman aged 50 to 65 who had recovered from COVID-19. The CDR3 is CASTLLGQGVRGQPQHF. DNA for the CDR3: TGTGCCAGTACCTTACTTGGACAGGGGGTAAGGGGCCAGCCCCAGCATTTT.